The 22 T cell receptor beta chains below come from one sample, sequenced in a study of T cell responses to AZD1222 COVID-19 vaccine. The data were produced by immunoSEQ multiplex PCR, yet TCRdb's version contains in-frame clones alone and is incomplete. The sample lists under 150,000 clones, more than 70% seen once, with around 15% in the top ten. The material sequenced was peripheral blood, taken on day 0 of AZD1222 vaccination. The receptors were sampled from an adult in good health.

The rearrangement joins TRBV6-2 or TRBV6-3 to TRBJ1-6, with a possible D match to TRBD1 (5 bases). CDR1 MNHEY and CDR2 SVGEGT come from the germline V gene. This CDR3 is built from 17 residues. Trimming pared 6 bases from V and 3 bases from J, leaving 18 bases between. The CDR3 protein is CASSGGTVGIYNSPLHF. The CDR3 nucleotides are TGTGCCAGCAGCGGCGGGACGGTCGGTATCTATAATTCACCCCTCCACTTT.

The V call is TRBV29-1, the J call TRBJ2-7; 9 bases are shared with TRBD2. The V segment lost 6 bases and the J segment 10 bases; nucleotides outside the gene matches: 19. CDR1 and CDR2 (germline): SQVTM, ANQGSEA. This CDR3 comprises 15 residues. CDR3 sequence (DNA): TGCAGCGTATCGAGGGCTAGCGGGGCCGAATCTGAACAGTACTTC. This sequence encodes CSVSRASGAESEQYF.

The V and J genes are TRBV5-1 and TRBJ2-5; the match to TRBD2 covers 15 bases. The V and J ends lost 4 bases and 7 bases, in that order; junction bases with no gene match: 23. CDR3 length: 21 amino acids. CDR1 is SGHRS and CDR2 is YFSETQ in the germline V gene. This CDR3 is CASSPDLGLAGGPKREGTQYF. The CDR3 DNA reads as TGCGCCAGCAGCCCCGACCTCGGACTAGCGGGGGGGCCAAAGCGTGAAGGGACCCAGTACTTC.

The gene calls are TRBV7-9 and TRBJ1-6; 10 bases line up with TRBD1. CDR1 and CDR2 (germline): SEHNR, FQNEAQ (reference sequence). With V trimmed by 5 bases and J by 5 bases, 3 bases remained unmatched. This CDR3 has 15 amino acids. In DNA, the CDR3 is TGTGCCAGCAGCCCGGACAGGGGGGATAATTCACCCCTCCACTTT. Amino acid sequence: CASSPDRGDNSPLHF.

The rearrangement uses TRBV18 and TRBJ2-7; D call uncertain. Between the trimmed V and J ends, which lost 3 bases and 0 bases, there was a span of 12 bases. This CDR3 has 15 amino acids. Germline CDR1 reads KGHSH; CDR2 reads LQKENI. CDR3 bases: TGTGCCAGCTCACCTGGGCAGGTTAGCTCCTACGAGCAGTACTTC. Amino acids: CASSPGQVSSYEQYF.

The chain joins TRBV7-8 to TRBJ2-5; 10 bases are shared with TRBD1. The V gene's germline CDR1 is SGHVS and CDR2 FQNEAQ. V was clipped by 0 bases and J by 3 bases; unmatched bases: 1. The CDR3 is made up of 15 amino acids. The CDR3 DNA reads as TGTGCCAGCAGCTTAGCCGGGACAGGGGAAGAGACCCAGTACTTC. It specifies CASSLAGTGEETQYF.

This chain connects TRBV5-6 to TRBJ1-4; tentatively, D is TRBD1 (5 bases). Per germline, CDR1 SGHDT and CDR2 YYEEEE. This CDR3 is built from 16 residues. V lost 4 bases to trimming and J lost 4 bases, with 17 bases between them. CDR3 region: CASSLVKGNLNEKLFF. As DNA, the CDR3 is TGTGCCAGCAGCCTGGTTAAGGGGAACCTTAATGAAAAACTGTTTTTT.

The chain carries TRBV19 and TRBJ1-5, with 10 bases matching TRBD1. The CDR3 spans 13 residues. V shed 9 bases and J 7 bases; nucleotides not matched to a gene: 6. Per the germline V gene, CDR1 is LNHDA and CDR2 is SQIVND (reference sequence). The CDR3 nucleotides read TGTGCCAGCCGGGACAGGGGTTACCAGCCCCAGCATTTT. The encoded protein is CASRDRGYQPQHF. Combining the CDR3 with reference TRBV19 and TRBJ1-5 gives the whole variable domain DGGITQSPKYLFRKEGQNVTLSCEQNLNHDAMYWYRQDPGQGLRLIYYSQIVNDFQKGDIAEGYSVSREKKESFPLTVTSAQKNPTAFYLCASRDRGYQPQHFGDGTRLSIL.

The rearrangement links TRBV24-1 to TRBJ1-2, with no clear D. V lost 3 bases and J lost 5, with 18 bases in between. Germline-derived CDR1 and CDR2 are KGHDR and SFDVKD. The CDR3 has 16 residues. The CDR3 protein is CATSDPDGVGGYGYTF. The CDR3 DNA follows: TGTGCCACCAGTGATCCGGACGGGGTGGGAGGGTATGGCTACACCTTC.

This clone was seen more than once but under ten times. The chain recombines TRBV29-1 with TRBJ2-2; either TRBD1 or TRBD2 may fit D (6 bases each). Germline lookup yields CDR1 SQVTM and CDR2 ANQGSEA. This CDR3 is built from 14 residues. The V and J ends lost 7 bases and 4 bases respectively, with 16 bases between them. CDR3 loop: CSARPGGSTGELFF. The CDR3 nucleotides read TGCAGCGCAAGGCCCGGGGGCAGCACCGGGGAGCTGTTTTTT.

V is TRBV19 and J is TRBJ1-2; weak D call: TRBD1 (5 bases). From germline, CDR1 is LNHDA and CDR2 SQIVND (reference sequence). This CDR3 contains 16 residues. The germline V and J ends were trimmed by 1 base and 6 bases, with 18 bases remaining between them. CDR3 loop: CASSIGVTVRRDGYTF. CDR3 sequence (DNA): TGTGCCAGTAGTATAGGGGTGACAGTTCGACGGGATGGCTACACCTTC.

Worth noting for this clone: This CDR3 is also generated by other DNA sequences in the sample. This chain joins TRBV11-2 and TRBJ2-7; no reliable D call. Trimming cost V 5 bases and J 4 bases, with 6 bases left between them. The germline gives CDR1 SGHAT, CDR2 FQNNGV. This CDR3 has 11 residues. The DNA for the CDR3 is TGTGCCAGCAGCCCCGGATACGAGCAGTACTTC. This codes for CASSPGYEQYF.

V usage is TRBV5-1 and J usage is TRBJ1-6; 9 nucleotides align to TRBD1. The CDR3 runs to 16 residues. In germline, CDR1 is SGHRS, CDR2 YFSETQ. J was trimmed by 9 bases and V by 0 bases; bases with no gene match: 7. Here the CDR3 DNA reads TGCGCCAGCAGCTTGGCCGAGGGACAGGGCCTTTCACCCCTCCACTTT. As protein: CASSLAEGQGLSPLHF.

The chain has TRBV7-2 and TRBJ2-5, with 7 positions matching TRBD1. The germline V gene has CDR1 SGHTA and CDR2 FQGNSA. The V segment lost 1 base and the J segment 4 bases; nucleotides outside the gene matches: 3. The CDR3 has 14 amino acids. In DNA, the CDR3 is TGTGCCAGCAGCTTAGAAGACAGGGTAGAGACCCAGTACTTC. Translation: CASSLEDRVETQYF.

J is TRBJ2-1 and V is TRBV5-1, with 7 bases that match TRBD2. Germline V gene lookup returns CDR1 SGHRS and CDR2 YFSETQ. The CDR3 has 15 residues. V lost 7 bases, J lost 5 bases, and 12 bases stayed unmatched. DNA of the CDR3: TGCGCCAGCCGTGAAATCCGGGGGGATGACAATGAGCAGTTCTTC. As protein: CASREIRGDDNEQFF.

This clone has only one observation. The chain links TRBV10-3 to TRBJ2-7, with 12 bases fitting TRBD1. The V and J ends lost 6 bases and 5 bases, in that order; junction bases with no gene match: 5. This CDR3 has 14 amino acids. Germline V gene data show CDR1 as ENHRY and CDR2 as SYGVKD. The CDR3 spells CAISPGQGADEQYF. The CDR3 DNA reads TGTGCCATCAGCCCGGGACAGGGGGCGGACGAGCAGTACTTC.

The chain couples TRBV6-5 to TRBJ1-5, with 11 bases that match TRBD1. The CDR3 is 15 residues long. The trim removed 7 bases at V and 4 bases at J, leaving 6 bases unmatched. Germline CDR1 and CDR2: MNHEY and SVGAGI. The DNA of the CDR3 is TGTGCCAGCACTCTCCGGGACAGGGGGAATCAGCCCCAGCATTTT. Amino acids: CASTLRDRGNQPQHF.

This clone appeared a few times. V is TRBV9 and J is TRBJ2-1; TRBD2 aligns across 10 bases. Trimming removed 2 bases from V and 9 bases from J; junction bases left unmatched: 11. CDR3 size: 16 residues. The V gene's germline CDR1 is SGDLS and CDR2 YYNGEE. As DNA, the CDR3 is TGTGCCAGCAGCGTGGGGACTAGCGAGGTGGGTGGTGAGCAGTTCTTC. Residues: CASSVGTSEVGGEQFF. Full variable domain (rest looked up from reference TRBV9 and TRBJ2-1): DSGVTQTPKHLITATGQRVTLRCSPRSGDLSVYWYQQSLDQGLQFLIQYYNGEERAKGNILERFSAQQFPDLHSELNLSSLELGDSALYFCASSVGTSEVGGEQFFGPGTRLTVL.

This clone was picked up one time. The CDR3 coding sequence is TGTGCCAGCAGTTTTCTTACTTCTAACTATGGCTACACCTTC. This gives the protein CASSFLTSNYGYTF. V and J are TRBV28 and TRBJ1-2; no definite D call. Trimming took 3 bases from V and 0 from J, leaving 8 bases between them. The CDR3 consists of 14 residues. Germline V CDR1 and CDR2: MDHEN, SYDVKM.

For this clone: Other DNA sequences in this sample translate to the same CDR3. The rearrangement links TRBV18 to TRBJ2-7; 11 bases map to TRBD1. Germline lookup yields CDR1 KGHSH and CDR2 LQKENI. This CDR3 comprises 15 residues. The junction had 3 bases not matched to a gene; V was cut back by 3 bases and J by 2 bases. CDR3 DNA: TGTGCCAGCTCACCTCCGGGACAGGGGGCCTACGAGCAGTACTTC. It codes for CASSPPGQGAYEQYF.

This chain links TRBV19 with TRBJ1-1; D perhaps matches TRBD1 (5 bases). The CDR3 is made up of 14 amino acids. V was shortened by 4 bases and J by 3 bases, with 12 bases between the two germline ends. The V gene's germline CDR1 is LNHDA and CDR2 SQIVND (reference sequence). The CDR3 bases are TGTGCCAGTAGTAACATTGGGGCGTACACTGAAGCTTTCTTT. As protein: CASSNIGAYTEAFF.

The CDR3 DNA reads as TGTGCCAGCTCACCAGATCAGTCACCCCTCCACTTT. It yields the protein CASSPDQSPLHF. The chain is built from TRBV18 and TRBJ1-6; D not resolved. Trimming took 2 bases from V and 10 from J, leaving 6 bases between them. Germline V gene sequence: CDR1 KGHSH, CDR2 LQKENI. The CDR3 has 12 amino acids.